This TCR beta chain stems from a study of cytomegalovirus exposure and HLA in healthy donors. PCR used 60 Vbeta primers and 13 Jbeta primers. The data were produced by immunoSEQ multiplex PCR, yet TCRdb's version contains in-frame clones alone and is incomplete. Of about 150,000 clones detected, roughly 79% appear once; the ten largest clones hold roughly 0.7%. The length of the CDR3 is 13 residues. The ends were cut back, 2 bases at V and 2 bases at J, with 7 bases in the middle. Germline V gene data show CDR1 as SGDLS and CDR2 as YYNGEE. Note on this clone: As yet, its antigen is unknown.

Findings and limits, study-wide: Rates of TCR association differed by HLA locus in a later analysis, with DRB1 highest and HLA-C lowest. For most TCR sequences rarity was the rule, although some public TCRs occurred in many donors.

Material for sequencing was PBMCs. The chain carries TRBV9 and TRBJ1-2; D gene ambiguous. The clonotype comes from a male donor in good health and CMV-seronegative. The CDR3 loop reads CASSVTGNYGYTF. DNA of the CDR3: TGTGCCAGCAGCGTCACGGGAAACTATGGCTACACCTTC.